The rows below give T cell receptor beta chains drawn from one sample of a study of cytomegalovirus exposure and HLA in healthy donors. The data were produced by immunoSEQ multiplex PCR, yet TCRdb's version contains in-frame clones alone and is incomplete. Here the sample spans 150,000 or so clones, more than 65% being singletons. Sequencing input: PBMCs. These receptors came from a woman aged 25 to 39 in good health and CMV-seronegative. The CDR3 runs from the conserved cysteine through the conserved F or W. The D gene is left open where the match is weak. Clone size, where shown, is once, few, many, or a class for clones that have expanded.

size	J	V	D	CDR3	DNA
.	TRBJ2-1	TRBV4-1	TRBD1	CASSFLGTGNNEQFF	TGCGCCAGCAGTTTCCTGGGGACAGGTAACAATGAGCAGTTCTTC
.	TRBJ2-1	TRBV7-7	.	CASSLGLGDEQFF	TGTGCCAGCAGCTTAGGACTAGGTGATGAGCAGTTCTTC
.	TRBJ2-7	TRBV6-5	TRBD2	CASSSPGLANYEQYF	TGTGCCAGCAGTTCACCGGGACTAGCGAACTACGAGCAGTACTTC
.	TRBJ2-5	TRBV5-1	TRBD1	CASSQRTGGMWETQYF	TGCGCCAGCAGCCAGCGGACAGGGGGGATGTGGGAGACCCAGTACTTC
.	TRBJ1-4	TRBV28	TRBD1	CASRLDRGANEKLFF	TGTGCCAGCAGGCTGGACAGGGGAGCTAATGAAAAACTGTTTTTT
.	TRBJ1-1	TRBV9	.	CASSVWGCGAFF	TGTGCCAGCAGCGTTTGGGGCTGTGGGGCTTTCTTT
.	TRBJ2-1	TRBV5-1	TRBD1	CASSLDGQGAPDEQFF	TGCGCCAGCAGCTTGGACGGCCAGGGGGCGCCGGATGAGCAGTTCTTC
.	TRBJ2-3	TRBV6-1	TRBD2	CASSEKAGGVDTQYF	TGTGCCAGCAGTGAGAAGGCGGGGGGGGTAGATACGCAGTATTTT
.	TRBJ2-3	TRBV11-3	TRBD2	CASSSGTSGGGTDTQYF	TGTGCCAGCAGCTCGGGGACTAGCGGGGGGGGCACAGATACGCAGTATTTT
.	TRBJ2-7	TRBV30	.	CAWRRGGIYEQYF	TGTGCCTGGAGGAGGGGGGGCATCTACGAGCAGTACTTC
.	TRBJ2-7	TRBV7-6	.	CASSPTGSYEQYF	TGTGCCAGCAGCCCGACAGGTTCCTACGAGCAGTACTTC
.	TRBJ1-2	TRBV4-3	.	CASSQDNLEQAINYGYTF	TGCGCCAGCAGCCAAGATAACCTAGAACAGGCAATAAACTATGGCTACACCTTC
.	TRBJ1-2	TRBV29-1	.	CSVAGAANYGYTF	TGCAGCGTAGCGGGGGCGGCTAACTATGGCTACACCTTC
.	TRBJ1-4	TRBV12-5	.	CASGLVGRANEKLFF	TGTGCTAGTGGTTTGGTTGGCAGGGCGAATGAAAAACTGTTTTTT
medium-sized	TRBJ1-5	TRBV6-6	.	CASSPSRTVYQPQHF	TGTGCCAGCAGTCCCTCTCGGACAGTTTATCAGCCCCAGCATTTT
.	TRBJ2-7	TRBV7-3	TRBD1	CASSSGTGGTYEQYF	TGTGCCAGCAGCAGCGGGACAGGGGGGACCTACGAGCAGTACTTC
.	TRBJ1-1	TRBV6-1	.	CASSFFGEAFF	TGTGCCAGCAGTTTTTTCGGTGAAGCTTTCTTT
.	TRBJ2-1	TRBV10-1	.	CASSVLQDYNEQFF	TGCGCCAGCAGCGTCTTACAGGACTACAATGAGCAGTTCTTC
.	TRBJ2-7	TRBV28	.	CASSRPQRFYEQYF	TGTGCCAGCAGTCGCCCACAACGCTTCTACGAGCAGTACTTC
once	TRBJ2-5	TRBV5-1	.	CASSPSGVLETQYF	TGCGCCAGCAGCCCGTCGGGGGTCTTGGAGACCCAGTACTTC
.	TRBJ2-5	TRBV4-2	.	CASSQVMRRRGGETQYF	TGTGCCAGCAGCCAAGTTATGAGACGGAGAGGAGGAGAGACCCAGTACTTC
.	TRBJ2-7	TRBV7-2	.	CASSRGGASYEQYF	TGTGCCAGCAGCCGGGGAGGAGCCTCCTACGAGCAGTACTTC
.	TRBJ1-5	TRBV27	TRBD1	CASRPSRQGRQPQHF	TGTGCCAGCAGACCTAGTCGACAGGGTAGACAGCCCCAGCATTTT
few	TRBJ2-5	TRBV7-2	TRBD2	CASSYPRGTSGMLRETQYF	TGTGCCAGCAGCTACCCGCGAGGGACTAGCGGGATGTTAAGAGAGACCCAGTACTTC
.	TRBJ2-1	TRBV6-4	.	CASSPGIVGPLPNEQFF	TGTGCCAGCAGTCCAGGGATCGTCGGCCCACTGCCCAATGAGCAGTTCTTC
.	TRBJ2-3	TRBV5-1	TRBD2	CASSLALAGTQLF	TGCGCCAGCAGCTTGGCCCTAGCGGGGACCCAACTCTTT
.	TRBJ1-2	TRBV27	.	CASSQQTGKNYGYTF	TGTGCCAGCAGTCAACAAACAGGGAAGAACTATGGCTACACCTTC
few	TRBJ1-1	TRBV15	.	CATSRDGAGSNTEAFF	TGTGCCACCAGCAGAGATGGGGCAGGATCGAACACTGAAGCTTTCTTT
.	TRBJ1-1	TRBV19	.	CASSIGRTLNTEAFF	TGTGCCAGTAGTATTGGACGGACACTGAACACTGAAGCTTTCTTT
.	TRBJ2-5	TRBV5-1	TRBD2	CASSLAGVGGRTLKTQYF	TGCGCCAGCAGCTTGGCCGGGGTCGGCGGGAGGACTTTAAAGACCCAGTACTTC
once	TRBJ1-1	TRBV7-8	TRBD1	CASSSPRTGVMNTEAFF	TGTGCCAGCAGCTCACCCCGGACAGGGGTAATGAACACTGAAGCTTTCTTT
.	TRBJ1-2	TRBV5-6	.	CASSLGRTYGYTF	TGTGCCAGCAGCTTGGGCAGGACTTATGGCTACACCTTC
.	TRBJ2-7	TRBV5-6	.	CASTLTISYEQYF	TGTGCCAGCACCCTGACAATAAGCTACGAGCAGTACTTC
.	TRBJ1-6	TRBV27	TRBD1	CASSLFEGASSPLHF	TGTGCCAGCAGTTTATTCGAGGGGGCCAGTTCACCCCTCCACTTT
.	TRBJ1-1	TRBV28	TRBD1	CASSSPTGGTTEAFF	TGTGCCAGCAGTTCACCGACAGGGGGGACCACTGAAGCTTTCTTT
.	TRBJ2-1	TRBV2	TRBD2	CASSVPKLGGDYNEQFF	TGTGCCAGCAGTGTTCCTAAGTTGGGGGGGGACTACAATGAGCAGTTCTTC
.	TRBJ1-4	TRBV29-1	.	CSVARQESNEKLFF	TGCAGCGTGGCGAGACAGGAATCTAATGAAAAACTGTTTTTT
.	TRBJ2-5	TRBV7-3	TRBD2	CASSQSGTMQETQYF	TGTGCCAGCAGCCAGAGCGGGACCATGCAAGAGACCCAGTACTTC
.	TRBJ2-6	TRBV19	.	CASSPVRLVSGANVLTF	TGTGCCAGTTCACCGGTTCGGTTGGTCTCTGGGGCCAACGTCCTGACTTTC
.	TRBJ1-1	TRBV2	.	CATFRENPAGTEAFF	TGTGCCACCTTCAGGGAAAACCCAGCGGGGACTGAAGCTTTCTTT
.	TRBJ2-7	TRBV6-1	TRBD1	CASSGRGTGYEQYF	TGTGCCAGCAGTGGGAGGGGGACAGGCTACGAGCAGTACTTC
.	TRBJ1-2	TRBV7-9	.	CASSLGLAGTQYGYTF	TGTGCCAGCAGCTTAGGATTAGCCGGGACTCAATATGGCTACACCTTC
.	TRBJ2-3	TRBV19	.	CASSPQWEADTQYF	TGTGCCAGTAGTCCCCAGTGGGAGGCAGATACGCAGTATTTT
.	TRBJ1-2	TRBV6-1	.	CASSEDKGTFHYGYTF	TGTGCCAGCAGTGAAGATAAAGGGACATTCCACTATGGCTACACCTTC
.	TRBJ2-3	TRBV10-3	TRBD1	CAIRLGQGTDTQYF	TGTGCCATCAGGCTGGGACAGGGCACAGATACGCAGTATTTT
.	TRBJ1-3	TRBV12-5	TRBD1	CASGLVPTTGNKGNTIYF	TGTGCTAGTGGTTTGGTACCGACGACAGGGAACAAAGGAAACACCATATATTTT
.	TRBJ2-2	TRBV9	TRBD1	CASSLRQGGNTGELFF	TGTGCCAGCAGCCTCCGACAGGGGGGGAACACCGGGGAGCTGTTTTTT
.	TRBJ1-1	TRBV7-9	TRBD1	CASSRDRLWEAFF	TGTGCCAGCAGTCGGGACAGACTCTGGGAGGCTTTCTTT
few	TRBJ1-1	TRBV7-9	.	CASSLLRGNTEAFF	TGTGCCAGCAGCCTACTTCGGGGGAACACTGAAGCTTTCTTT
.	TRBJ1-2	TRBV5-1	.	CASNPTAGSSTSGYTF	TGCGCCAGCAACCCCACAGCGGGTTCGTCAACTAGCGGCTACACCTTC
.	TRBJ2-5	TRBV5-1	.	CASNPGRVETQYF	TGCGCCAGCAACCCCGGCAGGGTGGAGACCCAGTACTTC
.	TRBJ1-2	TRBV5-4	.	CASSLAPPNYGYPF	TGTGCCAGCAGCTTGGCCCCTCCTAACTATGGCTACCCCTTC
.	TRBJ2-1	TRBV11-2	TRBD2	CASSLGRAAGGRHEQFF	TGTGCCAGCAGCTTAGGGCGGGCAGCGGGGGGGCGACATGAGCAGTTCTTC
.	TRBJ2-7	TRBV18	TRBD2	CASSPGEGQAYEQYF	TGTGCCAGCTCACCAGGGGAGGGGCAGGCCTACGAGCAGTACTTC